Shown below are 14 T cell receptor beta chains from a single sample sequenced in a study of neoadjuvant anti-PD-1 for oral cavity cancer. Profiling relied on immunoSEQ multiplex PCR, and the TCRdb table lists in-frame clones only, not all of them. The sample has 33,000 or so clones, just under 80% seen once. Time point noted: after neoadjuvant nivolumab, at surgical resection. Material: PBMCs, obtained after nivolumab (anti-PD-1) treatment. Receptors originate from a person aged 35 to 85 with oral cavity squamous cell carcinoma.

This clone was seen only a few times. The V and J genes are TRBV6-5 and TRBJ2-2; maybe TRBD2 (5 bases). The CDR3 is 15 amino acids. Trimming left V 5 bases short and J 4 bases short, with 14 bases between. Germline V gives CDR1 MNHEY, CDR2 SVGAGI. The CDR3 coding sequence is TGTGCCAGCAGTCCGGGCCTAGCTCGCACCGGGGAGCTGTTTTTT. This encodes CASSPGLARTGELFF.

The chain employs TRBV5-1 and TRBJ2-2; the D is unclear. Trimming took 7 bases from V and 4 from J, leaving 11 bases between them. This CDR3 contains 13 residues. Germline CDR1 and CDR2: SGHRS and YFSETQ. The CDR3 DNA reads TGCGCCAGCCGGGCCCCGGGCACCGGGGAGCTGTTTTTT. Translation: CASRAPGTGELFF.

The chain is built from TRBV15 and TRBJ1-5, with D possibly being TRBD1 (5 bases). V lost 0 bases, J lost 6 bases, and 12 bases lay in between. CDR1 and CDR2 from the germline V gene are LNHNV and YYDKDF (reference sequence). The CDR3 contains 15 residues. Written as DNA, the CDR3 is TGTGCCACCAGCAGAGATAGAGACAGACGTCAGCCCCAGCATTTT. Amino acids: CATSRDRDRRQPQHF.

The rearrangement links TRBV28 to TRBJ1-1; TRBD1 aligns across 8 bases. The CDR3 runs to 17 residues. Germline V lookup: CDR1 MDHEN, CDR2 SYDVKM. Trimming at V came to 5 bases and at J to 0 bases, leaving 11 bases not matched to a gene. The CDR3 protein is CASSPDRGGFMNTEAFF. The CDR3 coding sequence is TGTGCCAGCAGTCCCGACAGGGGAGGATTCATGAACACTGAAGCTTTCTTT.

The rearrangement joins TRBV13 to TRBJ2-5; D perhaps matches TRBD2 (6 bases). Between the trimmed V and J ends, which lost 4 bases and 14 bases, there was a span of 17 bases. Looked up from germline, CDR1 is PRHDT and CDR2 is FYEKMQ (reference sequence). This CDR3 spans 12 amino acids. The CDR3 bases are TGTGCCAGCAGCTACCGGGACTCTCACCTCTACTTC. Its protein product is CASSYRDSHLYF.

V and J are TRBV6-1 and TRBJ2-7; 10 bases line up with TRBD1. The length of the CDR3 is 15 residues. Per germline, CDR1 MNHNS and CDR2 SASEGT. Losses at the gene ends were 1 base for V and 4 bases for J; bases not matched to a gene: 4. As DNA, the CDR3 is TGTGCCAGCAGTGAAGGAGGGACAGGGGTTTACGAGCAGTACTTC. It specifies CASSEGGTGVYEQYF.

The chain is built from TRBV2 and TRBJ1-3; no definite D call. Germline V lookup: CDR1 SNHLY, CDR2 FYNNEI. The CDR3 is 13 amino acids. Trimming pared 7 bases from V and 0 bases from J, leaving 7 bases between. CDR3 sequence reads: CASTADSGNTIYF. CDR3 nucleotides: TGTGCCAGCACAGCAGACTCTGGAAACACCATATATTTT.

This sequence joins TRBV7-2 and TRBJ2-5, with 9 bases fitting TRBD1. CDR3 size: 16 residues. The germline CDR1 and CDR2 sequences are SGHTA and FQGNSA. With 4 bases clipped from V and 4 bases from J, the junction kept 10 bases outside the gene matches. CDR3 amino acids: CASSSVGTGSRETQYF. The CDR3, as DNA: TGTGCCAGCAGCTCAGTCGGGACAGGGTCCCGAGAGACCCAGTACTTC.

The rearrangement joins TRBV30 to TRBJ1-2; a weak D match, TRBD1 (5 bases). Germline lookup yields CDR1 GTSNPN and CDR2 SVGIG (reference sequence). V was cut by 1 base and J by 8 bases, with 8 bases left in between. The CDR3 totals 11 residues. The CDR3 sequence: CAWSAGYGYTF. CDR3 nucleotide sequence: TGTGCCTGGAGTGCAGGGTACGGCTACACCTTC.

The chain has TRBV19 and TRBJ1-2; D is unclear. CDR1 is LNHDA, CDR2 SQIVND, per germline (reference sequence). V was clipped by 7 bases and J by 0 bases, with 15 bases between them. The length of the CDR3 is 15 residues. As DNA, the CDR3 is TGTGCCAGTAATGCCCAACCCGGTACTAACTATGGCTACACCTTC. Translating it yields CASNAQPGTNYGYTF.

This clone appeared once. The chain carries TRBV10-3 and TRBJ2-3; 8 bases are shared with TRBD2. Germline CDR1 is ENHRY and CDR2 is SYGVKD. Germline trimming cut 2 bases from V and 4 bases from J; bases unmatched to any gene: 5. This CDR3 region has 15 residues. CDR3: CAISEGTREPDTQYF. The CDR3 region has the DNA TGTGCCATCAGTGAGGGGACTAGGGAGCCAGATACGCAGTATTTT.

This clone appeared a few times. This chain uses TRBV4-2 with TRBJ2-2; 9 bases fit TRBD1. Trimming took 4 bases from V and 0 from J; bases not matched to a gene: 3. This CDR3 is built from 16 residues. From germline, CDR1 is LGHNA and CDR2 YNFKEQ. Here the CDR3 reads CASSPRTGANTGELFF. The CDR3 nucleotides are TGTGCCAGCAGCCCTCGGACAGGGGCGAACACCGGGGAGCTGTTTTTT.

The genes are TRBV21-1 and TRBJ2-7. TRBV21-1 is termed a pseudogene. This CDR3 region has 8 residues. CDR3 residues: CASYEQYF. The CDR3 DNA reads as TGTGCCAGCTACGAGCAGTACTTC.

The chain couples TRBV28 to TRBJ1-5; no clear D. Germline V CDR1 and CDR2: MDHEN, SYDVKM. The CDR3 has 15 residues. Trimming took off 0 bases at V and 0 bases at J, with 6 bases between the two ends. The chain's CDR3 is CASSLWQDSNQPQHF. For the CDR3, the DNA is TGTGCCAGCAGTTTATGGCAGGATAGCAATCAGCCCCAGCATTTT.